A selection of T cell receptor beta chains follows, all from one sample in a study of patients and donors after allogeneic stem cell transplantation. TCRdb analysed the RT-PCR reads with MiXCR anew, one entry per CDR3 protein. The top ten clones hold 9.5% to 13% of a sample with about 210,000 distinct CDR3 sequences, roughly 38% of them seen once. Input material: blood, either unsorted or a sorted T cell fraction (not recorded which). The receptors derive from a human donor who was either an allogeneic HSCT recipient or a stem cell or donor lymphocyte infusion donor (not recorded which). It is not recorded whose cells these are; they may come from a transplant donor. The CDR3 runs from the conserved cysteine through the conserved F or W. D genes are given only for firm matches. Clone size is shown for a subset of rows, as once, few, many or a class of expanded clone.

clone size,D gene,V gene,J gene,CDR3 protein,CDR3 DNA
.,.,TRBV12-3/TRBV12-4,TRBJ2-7,CASSLALTVLGAYEQYF,TGTGCCAGCAGTTTAGCGCTAACGGTGTTGGGGGCCTACGAGCAGTACTTC
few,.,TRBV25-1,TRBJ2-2,CASSVVNTGELFF,TGTGCCAGCAGTGTAGTTAACACCGGGGAGCTGTTTTTT
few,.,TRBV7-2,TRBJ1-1,CASSSWGGATEAFF,TGTGCCAGCAGCTCGTGGGGGGGCGCCACTGAAGCTTTCTTT
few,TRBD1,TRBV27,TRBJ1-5,CASSRSGTGPNHPQHF,TGTGCCAGCAGTCGCTCCGGGACAGGGCCCAATCACCCCCAGCATTTT
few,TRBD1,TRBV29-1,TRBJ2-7,CSGSRDRAGEQYF,TGCAGCGGGTCCCGGGACAGGGCGGGTGAGCAGTACTTC
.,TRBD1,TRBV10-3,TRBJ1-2,CAIKRQGRDGYTF,TGTGCCATCAAGAGACAGGGGCGCGATGGCTACACCTTC
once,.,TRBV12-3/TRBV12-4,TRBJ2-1,CASSLGGVGKNEQFF,TGTGCCAGCAGTTTAGGCGGGGTTGGTAAGAATGAGCAGTTCTTC
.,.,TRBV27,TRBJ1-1,CASSNQGNGYGEAFF,TGTGCCAGCAGTAATCAGGGTAATGGCTACGGTGAAGCTTTCTTT
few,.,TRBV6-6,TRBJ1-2,CASTSFGGGGYGYTF,TGTGCCAGCACCTCCTTTGGAGGGGGAGGCTATGGCTACACCTTC
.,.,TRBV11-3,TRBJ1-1,CASSLDNTEAFF,TGTGCCAGCAGCTTAGACAACACTGAAGCTTTCTTT
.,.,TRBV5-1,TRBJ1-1,CASSPPGGENTEAFF,TGCGCCAGCAGCCCCCCTGGGGGCGAGAACACTGAAGCTTTCTTT
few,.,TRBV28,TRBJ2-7,CASSLYKGTYEQYF,TGTGCCAGCAGTTTATACAAGGGGACCTACGAGCAGTACTTC
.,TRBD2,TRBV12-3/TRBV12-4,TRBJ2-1,CASSLTSGGALEQFF,TGTGCCAGCAGTTTGACTAGCGGGGGGGCCCTAGAGCAGTTCTTC
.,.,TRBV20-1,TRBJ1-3,CSARERLSGNTIYF,TGCAGTGCTAGAGAACGACTCTCTGGAAACACCATATATTTT
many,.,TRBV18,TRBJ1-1,CASSQDLNTEAFF,TGTGCCAGCTCGCAGGATTTGAACACTGAAGCTTTCTTT
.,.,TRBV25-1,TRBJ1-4,CASSESGQNNEGKLFF,TGTGCCAGCAGTGAATCCGGACAGAATAATGAAGGAAAACTGTTTTTT
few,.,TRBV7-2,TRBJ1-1,CASSQRQTLNTEAFF,TGTGCCAGCAGCCAGAGGCAGACATTGAACACTGAAGCTTTCTTT
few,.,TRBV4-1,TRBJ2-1,CASTLILGPAYNEQFF,TGCGCCAGCACCCTTATCCTGGGTCCGGCCTACAATGAGCAGTTCTTC
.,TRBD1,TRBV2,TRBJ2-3,CASRRTGALDTQYF,TGTGCCAGCAGAAGGACAGGGGCCTTGGATACGCAGTATTTT
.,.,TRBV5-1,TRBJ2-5,CASSFGGTAKGETQYF,TGCGCCAGCAGCTTTGGAGGGACTGCCAAGGGGGAGACCCAGTACTTC
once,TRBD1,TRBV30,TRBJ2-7,CAWGTGVYEQYF,TGTGCCTGGGGGACAGGCGTCTACGAGCAGTACTTC
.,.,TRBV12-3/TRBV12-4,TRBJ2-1,CASIQGTNEQFF,TGTGCCAGCATTCAGGGGACGAATGAGCAGTTCTTC